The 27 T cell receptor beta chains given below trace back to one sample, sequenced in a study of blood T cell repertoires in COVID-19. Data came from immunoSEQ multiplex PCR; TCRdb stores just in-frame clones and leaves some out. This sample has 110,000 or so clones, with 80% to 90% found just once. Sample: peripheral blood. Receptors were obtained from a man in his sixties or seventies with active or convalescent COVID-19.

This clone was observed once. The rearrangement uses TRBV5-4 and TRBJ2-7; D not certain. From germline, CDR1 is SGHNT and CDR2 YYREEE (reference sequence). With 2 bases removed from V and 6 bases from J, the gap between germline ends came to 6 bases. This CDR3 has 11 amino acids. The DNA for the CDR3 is TGTGCCAGCAGCTTTTACGGCGAGCAGTACTTC. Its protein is CASSFYGEQYF.

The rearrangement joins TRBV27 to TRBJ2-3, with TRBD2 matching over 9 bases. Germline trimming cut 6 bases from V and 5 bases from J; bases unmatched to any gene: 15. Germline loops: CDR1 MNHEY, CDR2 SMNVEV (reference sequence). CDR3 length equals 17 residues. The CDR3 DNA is TGTGCCAGCAGCTTCAAGCGGGAGGTTTTGTCGGTAGATACGCAGTATTTT. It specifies CASSFKREVLSVDTQYF.

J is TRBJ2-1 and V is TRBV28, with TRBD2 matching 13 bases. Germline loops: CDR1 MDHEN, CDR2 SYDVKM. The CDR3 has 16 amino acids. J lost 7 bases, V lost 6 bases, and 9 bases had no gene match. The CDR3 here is CASRTSGTSGKNEQFF. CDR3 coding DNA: TGTGCCAGCAGAACCTCCGGGACTAGCGGGAAAAATGAGCAGTTCTTC.

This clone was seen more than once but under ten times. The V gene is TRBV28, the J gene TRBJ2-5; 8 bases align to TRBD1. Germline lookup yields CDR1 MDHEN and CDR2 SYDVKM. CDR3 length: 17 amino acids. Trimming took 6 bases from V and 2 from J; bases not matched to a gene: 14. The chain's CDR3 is CASSQSRGRAGQETQYF. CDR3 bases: TGTGCCAGCAGCCAAAGCAGGGGGCGCGCGGGACAAGAGACCCAGTACTTC.

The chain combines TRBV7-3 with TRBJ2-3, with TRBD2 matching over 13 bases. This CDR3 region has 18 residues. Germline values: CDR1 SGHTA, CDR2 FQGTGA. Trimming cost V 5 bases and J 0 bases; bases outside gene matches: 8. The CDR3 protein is CASSTGLAGVMSTDTQYF. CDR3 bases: TGTGCCAGCAGCACCGGACTAGCGGGAGTGATGAGCACAGATACGCAGTATTTT.

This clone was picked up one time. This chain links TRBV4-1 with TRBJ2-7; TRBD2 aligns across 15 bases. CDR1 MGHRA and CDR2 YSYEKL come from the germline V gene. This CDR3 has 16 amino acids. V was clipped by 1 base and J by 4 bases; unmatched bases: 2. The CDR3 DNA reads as TGCGCCAGCAGCCAAGGGACTAGCGGGAGGGGGTACGAGCAGTACTTC. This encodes CASSQGTSGRGYEQYF.

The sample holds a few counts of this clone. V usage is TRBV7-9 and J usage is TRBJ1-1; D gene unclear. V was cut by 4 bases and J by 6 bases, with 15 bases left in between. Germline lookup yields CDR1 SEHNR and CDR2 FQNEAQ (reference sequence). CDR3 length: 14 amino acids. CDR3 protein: CASSSTVDGAEAFF. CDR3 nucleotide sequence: TGTGCCAGCAGCTCTACGGTGGACGGGGCTGAAGCTTTCTTT.

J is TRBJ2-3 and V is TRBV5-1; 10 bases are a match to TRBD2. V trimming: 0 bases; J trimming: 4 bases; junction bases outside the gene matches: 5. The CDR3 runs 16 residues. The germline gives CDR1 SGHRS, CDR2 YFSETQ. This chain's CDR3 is CASSLGTSGNSDTQYF. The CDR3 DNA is TGCGCCAGCAGCTTGGGGACTAGCGGAAATTCAGATACGCAGTATTTT.

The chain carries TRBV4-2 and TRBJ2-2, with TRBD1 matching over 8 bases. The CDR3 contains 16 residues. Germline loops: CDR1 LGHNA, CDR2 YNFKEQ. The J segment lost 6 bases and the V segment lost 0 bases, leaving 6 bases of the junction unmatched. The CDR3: CASSQEGTGTAGELFF. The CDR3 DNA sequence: TGTGCCAGCAGCCAAGAGGGGACAGGTACAGCCGGGGAGCTGTTTTTT.

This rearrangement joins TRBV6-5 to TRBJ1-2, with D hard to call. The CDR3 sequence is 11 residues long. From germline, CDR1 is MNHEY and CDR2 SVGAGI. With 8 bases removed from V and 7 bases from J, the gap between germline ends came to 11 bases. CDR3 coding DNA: TGTGCCAGCGGAATAGGGAGTGGCTACACCTTC. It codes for CASGIGSGYTF.

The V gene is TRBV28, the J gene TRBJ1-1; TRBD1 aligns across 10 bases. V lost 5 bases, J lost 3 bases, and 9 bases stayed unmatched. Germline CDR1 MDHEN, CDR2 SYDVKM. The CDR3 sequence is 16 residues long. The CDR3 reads CASSPLGTGADTEAFF. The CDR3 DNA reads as TGTGCCAGCAGTCCCCTTGGGACAGGGGCGGACACTGAAGCTTTCTTT. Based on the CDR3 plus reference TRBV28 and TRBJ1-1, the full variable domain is DVKVTQSSRYLVKRTGEKVFLECVQDMDHENMFWYRQDPGLGLRLIYFSYDVKMKEKGDIPEGYSVSREKKERFSLILESASTNQTSMYLCASSPLGTGADTEAFFGQGTRLTVV.

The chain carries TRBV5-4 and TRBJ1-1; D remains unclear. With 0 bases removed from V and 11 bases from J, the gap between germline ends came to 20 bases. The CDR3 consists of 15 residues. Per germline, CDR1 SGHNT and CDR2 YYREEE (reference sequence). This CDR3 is CASSLAGPKDFGAFF. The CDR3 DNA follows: TGTGCCAGCAGCTTGGCGGGCCCGAAGGACTTTGGGGCTTTCTTT.

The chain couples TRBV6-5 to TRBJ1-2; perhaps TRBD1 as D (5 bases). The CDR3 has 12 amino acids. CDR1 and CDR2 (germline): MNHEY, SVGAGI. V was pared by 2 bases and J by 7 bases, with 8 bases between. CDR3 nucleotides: TGTGCCAGCAGTTACAGGGGAGGTGGCTACACCTTC. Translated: CASSYRGGGYTF.

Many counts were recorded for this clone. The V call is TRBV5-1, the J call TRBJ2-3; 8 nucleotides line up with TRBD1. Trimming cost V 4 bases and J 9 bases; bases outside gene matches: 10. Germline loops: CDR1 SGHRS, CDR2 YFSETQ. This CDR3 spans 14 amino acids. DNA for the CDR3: TGCGCCAGCAGCATCGGACAGGGTCTTAACACGCAGTATTTT. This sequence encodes CASSIGQGLNTQYF.

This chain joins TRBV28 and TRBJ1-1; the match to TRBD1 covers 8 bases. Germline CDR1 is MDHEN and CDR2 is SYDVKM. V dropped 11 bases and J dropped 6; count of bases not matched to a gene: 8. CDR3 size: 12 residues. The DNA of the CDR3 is TGTGCCTCGTCCAGGGGGCCGGCTGAAGCTTTCTTT. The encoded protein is CASSRGPAEAFF.

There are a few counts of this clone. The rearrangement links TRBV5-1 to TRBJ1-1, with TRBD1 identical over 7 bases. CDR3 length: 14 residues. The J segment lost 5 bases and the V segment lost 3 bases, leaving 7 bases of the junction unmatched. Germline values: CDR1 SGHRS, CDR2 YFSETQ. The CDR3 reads CASSYKQGITEAFF. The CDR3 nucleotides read TGCGCCAGCAGCTACAAACAGGGGATTACTGAAGCTTTCTTT.

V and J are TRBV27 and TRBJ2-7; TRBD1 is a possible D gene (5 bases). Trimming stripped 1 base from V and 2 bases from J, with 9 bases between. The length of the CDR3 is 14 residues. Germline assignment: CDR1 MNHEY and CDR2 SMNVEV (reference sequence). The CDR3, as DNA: TGTGCCAGCAGTTTATGGGGCAGAACCTACGAGCAGTACTTC. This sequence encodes CASSLWGRTYEQYF.

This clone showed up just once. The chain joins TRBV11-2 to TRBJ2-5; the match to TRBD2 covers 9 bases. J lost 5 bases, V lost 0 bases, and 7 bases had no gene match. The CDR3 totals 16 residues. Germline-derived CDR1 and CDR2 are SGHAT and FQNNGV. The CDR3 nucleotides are TGTGCCAGCAGCTTAGATGGGGGACTAGCTGGGGAGACCCAGTACTTC. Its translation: CASSLDGGLAGETQYF.

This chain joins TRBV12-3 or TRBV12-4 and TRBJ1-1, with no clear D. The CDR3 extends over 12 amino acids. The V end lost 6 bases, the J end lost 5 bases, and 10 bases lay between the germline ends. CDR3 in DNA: TGTGCCAGCAGCCCCTCACGGACTGAAGCTTTCTTT. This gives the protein CASSPSRTEAFF.

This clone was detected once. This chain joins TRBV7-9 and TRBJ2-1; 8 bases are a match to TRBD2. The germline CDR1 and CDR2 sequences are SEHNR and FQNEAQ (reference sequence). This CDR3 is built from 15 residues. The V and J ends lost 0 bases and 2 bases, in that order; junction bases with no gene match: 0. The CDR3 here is CASSLAAGAYNEQFF. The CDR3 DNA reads TGTGCCAGCAGCTTAGCAGCGGGAGCCTACAATGAGCAGTTCTTC. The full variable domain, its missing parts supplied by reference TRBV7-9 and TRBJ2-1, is DTGVSQNPRHKITKRGQNVTFRCDPISEHNRLYWYRQTLGQGPEFLTYFQNEAQLEKSRLLSDRFSAERPKGSFSTLEIQRTEQGDSAMYLCASSLAAGAYNEQFFGPGTRLTVL.

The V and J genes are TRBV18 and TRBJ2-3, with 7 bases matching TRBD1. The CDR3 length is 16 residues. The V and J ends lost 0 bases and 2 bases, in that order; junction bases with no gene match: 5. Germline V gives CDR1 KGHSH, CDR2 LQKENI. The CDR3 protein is CASSPPNRGNTDTQYF. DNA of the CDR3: TGTGCCAGCTCACCACCGAACAGGGGAAACACAGATACGCAGTATTTT.

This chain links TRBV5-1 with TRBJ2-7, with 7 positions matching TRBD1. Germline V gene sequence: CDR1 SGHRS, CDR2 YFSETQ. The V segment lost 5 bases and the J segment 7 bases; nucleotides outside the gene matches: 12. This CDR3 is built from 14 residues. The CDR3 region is CASRIDREYREQYF. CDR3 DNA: TGCGCCAGCAGAATAGACAGGGAATATCGGGAGCAGTACTTC.

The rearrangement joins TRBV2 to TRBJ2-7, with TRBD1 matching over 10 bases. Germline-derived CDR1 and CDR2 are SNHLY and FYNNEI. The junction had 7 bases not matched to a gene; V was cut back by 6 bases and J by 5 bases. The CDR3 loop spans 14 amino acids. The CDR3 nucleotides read TGTGCCAGCAGCTTGGACAGGGGGTCTCACGAGCAGTACTTC. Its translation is CASSLDRGSHEQYF.

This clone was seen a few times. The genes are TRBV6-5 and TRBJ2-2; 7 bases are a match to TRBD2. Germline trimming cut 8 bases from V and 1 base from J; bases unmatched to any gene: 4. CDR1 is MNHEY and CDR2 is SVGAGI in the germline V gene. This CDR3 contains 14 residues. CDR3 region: CASRGVENTGELFF. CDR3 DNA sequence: TGTGCCAGCCGGGGGGTTGAGAACACCGGGGAGCTGTTTTTT.

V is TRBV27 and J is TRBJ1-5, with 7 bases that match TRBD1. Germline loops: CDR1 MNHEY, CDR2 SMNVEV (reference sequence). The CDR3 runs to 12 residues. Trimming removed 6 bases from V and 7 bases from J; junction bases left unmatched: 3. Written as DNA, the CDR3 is TGTGCCAGCAGCCCAGGGGGGCAGCCCCAGCATTTT. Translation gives CASSPGGQPQHF.

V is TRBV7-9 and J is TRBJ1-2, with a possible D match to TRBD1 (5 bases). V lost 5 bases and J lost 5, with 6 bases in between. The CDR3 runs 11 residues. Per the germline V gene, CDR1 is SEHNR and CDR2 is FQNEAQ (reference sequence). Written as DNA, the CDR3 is TGTGCCAGCAGCCGACAGTATGGCTACACCTTC. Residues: CASSRQYGYTF.

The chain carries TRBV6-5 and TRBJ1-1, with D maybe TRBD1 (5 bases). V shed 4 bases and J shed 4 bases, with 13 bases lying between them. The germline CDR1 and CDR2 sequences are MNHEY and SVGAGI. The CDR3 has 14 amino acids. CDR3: CASSLAREGTEAFF. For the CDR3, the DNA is TGTGCCAGCAGTTTGGCCAGGGAGGGCACTGAAGCTTTCTTT.